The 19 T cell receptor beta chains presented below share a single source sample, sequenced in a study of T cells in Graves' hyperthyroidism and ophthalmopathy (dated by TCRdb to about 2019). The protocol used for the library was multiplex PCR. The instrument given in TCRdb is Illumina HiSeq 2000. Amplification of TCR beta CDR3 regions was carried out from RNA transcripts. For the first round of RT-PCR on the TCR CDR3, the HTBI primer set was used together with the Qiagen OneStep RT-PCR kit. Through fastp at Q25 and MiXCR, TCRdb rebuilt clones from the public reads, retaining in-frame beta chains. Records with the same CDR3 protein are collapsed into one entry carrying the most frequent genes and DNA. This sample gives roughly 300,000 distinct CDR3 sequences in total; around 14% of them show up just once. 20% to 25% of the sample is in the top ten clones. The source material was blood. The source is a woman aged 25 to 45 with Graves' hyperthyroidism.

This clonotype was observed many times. CDR3 residues: CASSERNSYNEQFF. The DNA of the CDR3 is TGTGCCAGCAGCGAGCGGAATTCTTACAATGAGCAGTTCTTC. The chain recombines TRBV6-1 with TRBJ2-1; TRBD2 might be the D (5 bases). Germline V gives CDR1 MNHNS, CDR2 SASEGT. CDR3 length equals 14 residues. Trimming took off 6 bases at V and 4 bases at J, with 13 bases between the two ends.

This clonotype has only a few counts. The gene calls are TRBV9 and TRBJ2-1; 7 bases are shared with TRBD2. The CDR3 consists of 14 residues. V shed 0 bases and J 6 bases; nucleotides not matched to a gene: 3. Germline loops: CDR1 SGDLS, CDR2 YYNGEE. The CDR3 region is CASSVEPGGNEQFF. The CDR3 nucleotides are TGTGCCAGCAGCGTAGAACCGGGAGGCAATGAGCAGTTCTTC. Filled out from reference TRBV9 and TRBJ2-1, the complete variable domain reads DSGVTQTPKHLITATGQRVTLRCSPRSGDLSVYWYQQSLDQGLQFLIQYYNGEERAKGNILERFSAQQFPDLHSELNLSSLELGDSALYFCASSVEPGGNEQFFGPGTRLTVL.

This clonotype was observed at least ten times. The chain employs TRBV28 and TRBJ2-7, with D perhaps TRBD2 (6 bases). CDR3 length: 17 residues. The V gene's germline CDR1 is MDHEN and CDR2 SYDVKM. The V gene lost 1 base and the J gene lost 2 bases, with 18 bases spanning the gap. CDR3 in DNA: TGTGCCAGCAGTTTATCTACGGGTAGCGGAAAACCCTACGAGCAGTACTTC. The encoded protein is CASSLSTGSGKPYEQYF.

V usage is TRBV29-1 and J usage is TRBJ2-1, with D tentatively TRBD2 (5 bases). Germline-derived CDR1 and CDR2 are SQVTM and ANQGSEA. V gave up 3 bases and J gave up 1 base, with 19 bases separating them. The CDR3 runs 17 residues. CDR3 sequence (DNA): TGCAGCGTTGATAGCGCGGCAGGTTTTCCGTCCTACAATGAGCAGTTCTTC. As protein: CSVDSAAGFPSYNEQFF.

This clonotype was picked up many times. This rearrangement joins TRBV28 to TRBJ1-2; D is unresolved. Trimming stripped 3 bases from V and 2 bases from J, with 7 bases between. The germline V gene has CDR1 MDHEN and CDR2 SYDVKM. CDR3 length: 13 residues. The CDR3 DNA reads TGTGCCAGCAGTTTGAGCGTAAACTATGGCTACACCTTC. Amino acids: CASSLSVNYGYTF.

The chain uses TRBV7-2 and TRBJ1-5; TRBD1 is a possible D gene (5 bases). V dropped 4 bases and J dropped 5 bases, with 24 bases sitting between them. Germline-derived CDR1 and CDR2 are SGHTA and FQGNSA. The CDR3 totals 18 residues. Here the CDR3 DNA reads TGTGCCAGCAGCTCGTTGGCCGGTGGGGGACGCTCTCATCAGCCCCAGCATTTT. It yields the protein CASSSLAGGGRSHQPQHF.

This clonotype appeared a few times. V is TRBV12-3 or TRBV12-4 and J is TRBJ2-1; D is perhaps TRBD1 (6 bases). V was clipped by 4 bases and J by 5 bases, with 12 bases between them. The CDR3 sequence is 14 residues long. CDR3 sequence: CASSSGTQDNEQFF. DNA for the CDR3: TGTGCCAGCAGTTCCGGGACACAGGACAATGAGCAGTTCTTC.

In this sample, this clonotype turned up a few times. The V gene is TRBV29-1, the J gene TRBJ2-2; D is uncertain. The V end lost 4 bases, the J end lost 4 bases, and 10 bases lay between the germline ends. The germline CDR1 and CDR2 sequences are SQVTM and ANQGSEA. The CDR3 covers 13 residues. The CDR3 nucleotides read TGCAGCGTTGGCAGTAGCAGCACCGGGGAGCTGTTTTTT. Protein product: CSVGSSSTGELFF.

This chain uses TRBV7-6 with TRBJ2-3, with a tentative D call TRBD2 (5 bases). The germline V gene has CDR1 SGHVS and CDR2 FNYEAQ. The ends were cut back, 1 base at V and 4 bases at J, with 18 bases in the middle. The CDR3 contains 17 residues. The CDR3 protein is CASSLGEWNDLADTQYF. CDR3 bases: TGTGCCAGCAGCTTAGGGGAGTGGAACGATCTCGCAGATACGCAGTATTTT.

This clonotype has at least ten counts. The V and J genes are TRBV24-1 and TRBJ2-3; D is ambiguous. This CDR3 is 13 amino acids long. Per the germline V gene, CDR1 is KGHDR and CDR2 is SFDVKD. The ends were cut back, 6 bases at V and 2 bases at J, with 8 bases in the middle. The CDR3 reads CATSHFLTDTQYF. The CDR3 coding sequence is TGTGCCACCAGTCACTTCCTCACAGATACGCAGTATTTT.

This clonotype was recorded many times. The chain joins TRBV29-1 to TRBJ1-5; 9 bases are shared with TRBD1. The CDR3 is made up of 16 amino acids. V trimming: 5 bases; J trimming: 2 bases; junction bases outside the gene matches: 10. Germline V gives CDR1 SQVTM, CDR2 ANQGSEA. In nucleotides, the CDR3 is TGCAGCGTTCTCTTCCTGGGACAGGGTCGCAATCAGCCCCAGCATTTT. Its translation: CSVLFLGQGRNQPQHF.

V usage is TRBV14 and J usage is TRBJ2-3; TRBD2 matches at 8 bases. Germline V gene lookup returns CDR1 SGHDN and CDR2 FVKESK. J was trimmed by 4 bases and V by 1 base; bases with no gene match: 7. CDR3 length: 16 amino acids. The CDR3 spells CASSQVERGYADTQYF. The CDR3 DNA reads TGTGCCAGCAGCCAAGTCGAGCGGGGGTATGCAGATACGCAGTATTTT.

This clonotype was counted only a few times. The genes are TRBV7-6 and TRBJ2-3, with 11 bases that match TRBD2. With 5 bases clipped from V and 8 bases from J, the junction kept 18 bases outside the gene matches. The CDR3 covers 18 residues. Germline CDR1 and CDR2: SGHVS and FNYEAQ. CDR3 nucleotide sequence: TGTGCCAGCAGCCTTAGTATTGGGGGACTAGCGGTCGATAGTACGCAGTATTTT. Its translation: CASSLSIGGLAVDSTQYF. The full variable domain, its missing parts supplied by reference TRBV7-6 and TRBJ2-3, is GAGVSQSPRYKVTKRGQDVALRCDPISGHVSLYWYRQALGQGPEFLTYFNYEAQQDKSGLPNDRFSAERPEGSISTLTIQRTEQRDSAMYRCASSLSIGGLAVDSTQYFGPGTRLTVL.

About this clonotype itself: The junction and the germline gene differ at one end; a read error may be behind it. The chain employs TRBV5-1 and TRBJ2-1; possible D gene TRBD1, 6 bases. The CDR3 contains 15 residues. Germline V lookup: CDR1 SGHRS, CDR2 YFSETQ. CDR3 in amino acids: CASSPGQNSFNEQFF. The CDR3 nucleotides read TGCGCCAGCAGCCCCGGACAGAACTCCTTCAATGAGCAGTTCTTC.

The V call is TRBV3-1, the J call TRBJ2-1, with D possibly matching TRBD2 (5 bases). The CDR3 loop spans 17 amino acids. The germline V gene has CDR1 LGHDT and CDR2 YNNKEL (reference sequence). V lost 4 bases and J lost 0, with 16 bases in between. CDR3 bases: TGTGCCAGCAGCCCACTTGCAGGCGGGTTCTCCTACAATGAGCAGTTCTTC. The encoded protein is CASSPLAGGFSYNEQFF.

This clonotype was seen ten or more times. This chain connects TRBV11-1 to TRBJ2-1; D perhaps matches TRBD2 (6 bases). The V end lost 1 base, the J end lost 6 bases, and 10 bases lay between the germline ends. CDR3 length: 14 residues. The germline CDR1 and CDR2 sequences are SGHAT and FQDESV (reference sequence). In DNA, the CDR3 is TGTGCCAGCAGCTTAGGACTAGAGGCCAATGAGCAGTTCTTC. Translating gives CASSLGLEANEQFF.

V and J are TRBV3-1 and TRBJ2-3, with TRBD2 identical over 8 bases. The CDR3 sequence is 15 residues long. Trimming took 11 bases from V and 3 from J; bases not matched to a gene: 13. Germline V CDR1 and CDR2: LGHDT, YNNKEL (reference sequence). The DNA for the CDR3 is TGTGCCGTCGGAAAAGCGGGAGATAGTACAGATACGCAGTATTTT. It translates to CAVGKAGDSTDTQYF.

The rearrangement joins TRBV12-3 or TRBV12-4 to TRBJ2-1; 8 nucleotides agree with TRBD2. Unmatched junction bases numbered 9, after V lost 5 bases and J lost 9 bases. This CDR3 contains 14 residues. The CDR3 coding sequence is TGTGCCAGCAGTACCCTGGTTAGCGGGGTTGAGCAGTTCTTC. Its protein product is CASSTLVSGVEQFF.

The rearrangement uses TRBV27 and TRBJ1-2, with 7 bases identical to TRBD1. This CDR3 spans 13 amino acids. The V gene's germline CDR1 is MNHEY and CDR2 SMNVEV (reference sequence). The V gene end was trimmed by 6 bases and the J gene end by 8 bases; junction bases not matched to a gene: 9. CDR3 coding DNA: TGTGCCAGCAGAATCTGGACAGGATGGGGCTACACCTTC. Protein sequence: CASRIWTGWGYTF.